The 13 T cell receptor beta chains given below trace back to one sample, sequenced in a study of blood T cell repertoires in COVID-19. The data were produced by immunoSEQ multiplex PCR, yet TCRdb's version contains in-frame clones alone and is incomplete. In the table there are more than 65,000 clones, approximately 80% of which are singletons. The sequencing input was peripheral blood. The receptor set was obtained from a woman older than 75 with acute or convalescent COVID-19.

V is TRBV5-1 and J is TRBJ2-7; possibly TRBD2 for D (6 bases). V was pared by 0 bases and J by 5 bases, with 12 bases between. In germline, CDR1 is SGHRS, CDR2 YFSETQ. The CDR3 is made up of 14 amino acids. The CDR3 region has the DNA TGCGCCAGCAGCTTGGGGACTATCAACCACGAGCAGTACTTC. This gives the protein CASSLGTINHEQYF.

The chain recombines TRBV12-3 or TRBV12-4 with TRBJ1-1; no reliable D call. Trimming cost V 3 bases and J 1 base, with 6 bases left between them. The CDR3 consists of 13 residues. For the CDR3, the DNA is TGTGCCAGCAGTTTCACAGAGAACACTGAAGCTTTCTTT. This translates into CASSFTENTEAFF.

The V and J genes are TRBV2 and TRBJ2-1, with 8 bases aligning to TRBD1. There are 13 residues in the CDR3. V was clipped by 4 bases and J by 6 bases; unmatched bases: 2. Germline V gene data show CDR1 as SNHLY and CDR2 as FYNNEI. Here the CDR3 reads CASSGDRGNEQFF. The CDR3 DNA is TGTGCCAGCAGTGGAGACAGGGGCAATGAGCAGTTCTTC.

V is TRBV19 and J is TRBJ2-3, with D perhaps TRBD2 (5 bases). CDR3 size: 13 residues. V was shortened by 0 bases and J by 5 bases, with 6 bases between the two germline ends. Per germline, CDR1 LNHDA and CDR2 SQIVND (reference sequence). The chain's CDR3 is CASSIDREDTQYF. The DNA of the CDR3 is TGTGCCAGTAGTATAGACCGGGAAGATACGCAGTATTTT. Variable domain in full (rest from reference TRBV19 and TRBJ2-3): DGGITQSPKYLFRKEGQNVTLSCEQNLNHDAMYWYRQDPGQGLRLIYYSQIVNDFQKGDIAEGYSVSREKKESFPLTVTSAQKNPTAFYLCASSIDREDTQYFGPGTRLTVL.

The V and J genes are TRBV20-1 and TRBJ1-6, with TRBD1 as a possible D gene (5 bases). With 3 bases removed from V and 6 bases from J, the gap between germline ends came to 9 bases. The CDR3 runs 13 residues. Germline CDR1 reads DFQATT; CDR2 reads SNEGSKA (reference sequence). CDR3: CSASSRVNSPLHF. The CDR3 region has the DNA TGCAGTGCTAGTTCCAGGGTTAATTCACCCCTCCACTTT.

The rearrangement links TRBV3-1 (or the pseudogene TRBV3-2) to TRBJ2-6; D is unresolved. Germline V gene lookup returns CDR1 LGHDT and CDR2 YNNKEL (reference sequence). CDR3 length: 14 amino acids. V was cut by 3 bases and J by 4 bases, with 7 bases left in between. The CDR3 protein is CASSHLPGANVLTF. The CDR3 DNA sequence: TGTGCCAGCAGCCACCTTCCGGGGGCCAACGTCCTGACTTTC.

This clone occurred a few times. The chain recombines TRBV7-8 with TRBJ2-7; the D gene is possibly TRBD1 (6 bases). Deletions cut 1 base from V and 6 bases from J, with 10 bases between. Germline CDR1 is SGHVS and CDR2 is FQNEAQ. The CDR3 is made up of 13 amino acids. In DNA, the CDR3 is TGTGCCAGCAGCTTAGGGGGGCGCGCCGAGCAGTACTTC. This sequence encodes CASSLGGRAEQYF. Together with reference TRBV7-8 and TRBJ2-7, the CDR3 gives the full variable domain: GAGVSQSPRYKVAKRGQDVALRCDPISGHVSLFWYQQALGQGPEFLTYFQNEAQLDKSGLPSDRFFAERPEGSVSTLKIQRTQQEDSAVYLCASSLGGRAEQYFGPGTRLTVT.

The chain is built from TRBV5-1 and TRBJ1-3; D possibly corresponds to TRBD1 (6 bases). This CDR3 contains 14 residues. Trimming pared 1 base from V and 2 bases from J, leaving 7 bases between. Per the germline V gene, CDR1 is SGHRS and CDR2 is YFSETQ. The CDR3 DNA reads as TGCGCCAGCAGCTTGTCAGGGGCTGGAAACACCATATATTTT. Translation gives CASSLSGAGNTIYF. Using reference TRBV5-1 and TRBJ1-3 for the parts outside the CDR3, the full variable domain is KAGVTQTPRYLIKTRGQQVTLSCSPISGHRSVSWYQQTPGQGLQFLFEYFSETQRNKGNFPGRFSGRQFSNSRSEMNVSTLELGDSALYLCASSLSGAGNTIYFGEGSWLTVV.

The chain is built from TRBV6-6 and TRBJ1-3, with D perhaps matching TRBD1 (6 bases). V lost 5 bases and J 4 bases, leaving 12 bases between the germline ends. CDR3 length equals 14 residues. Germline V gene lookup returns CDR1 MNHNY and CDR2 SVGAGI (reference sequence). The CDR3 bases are TGTGCCAGCAGTCAACAGGGCTCGGGAAACACCATATATTTT. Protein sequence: CASSQQGSGNTIYF.

CDR3 DNA: TGCGCCAGCAGCCTACCGGACGGGACAGGGTCCGGGGAGCTGTTTTTT. It codes for CASSLPDGTGSGELFF. The rearrangement joins TRBV5-1 to TRBJ2-2; 9 nucleotides match TRBD1. Germline V gives CDR1 SGHRS, CDR2 YFSETQ. There are 16 residues in the CDR3. With 4 bases clipped from V and 6 bases from J, the junction kept 10 bases outside the gene matches.

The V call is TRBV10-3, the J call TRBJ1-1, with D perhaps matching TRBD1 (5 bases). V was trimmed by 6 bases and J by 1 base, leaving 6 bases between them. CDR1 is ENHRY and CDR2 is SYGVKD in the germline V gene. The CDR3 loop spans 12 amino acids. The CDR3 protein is CAIRQENTEAFF. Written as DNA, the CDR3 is TGTGCCATCAGACAGGAGAACACTGAAGCTTTCTTT.

The CDR3 sequence: CASSITRDTEAFF. DNA for the CDR3: TGTGCCAGTAGTATTACCCGGGATACTGAAGCTTTCTTT. V and J are TRBV19 and TRBJ1-1, with D unresolved. There are 13 residues in the CDR3. Germline CDR1 LNHDA, CDR2 SQIVND (reference sequence). Trimming left V 3 bases short and J 5 bases short, with 10 bases between.

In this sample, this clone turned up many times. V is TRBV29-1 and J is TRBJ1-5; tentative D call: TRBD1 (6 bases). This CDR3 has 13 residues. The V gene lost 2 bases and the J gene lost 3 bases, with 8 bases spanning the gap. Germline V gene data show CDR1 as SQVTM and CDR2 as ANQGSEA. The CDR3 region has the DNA TGCAGCGTTGAAACAGGGCTCAATCAGCCCCAGCATTTT. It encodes CSVETGLNQPQHF.